A single sample gave rise to the 19 T cell receptor beta chains below, sequenced in a study of CD8 T cells in Susac syndrome. Random hexamers were used to reverse transcribe 0.5 to 1 ug of RNA. TCRdb itself ran the immunoSEQ multiplex PCR reads through MiXCR, one entry per CDR3 protein. The table records 100,000 to 150,000 distinct CDR3 sequences, over 90% of them present only once. Sequencing input: CD4+ T cells from PBMCs. All receptors derive from a human donor with Susac syndrome.

V is TRBV19 and J is TRBJ2-3; D possibly matches TRBD1 or TRBD2 (7 bases each). This CDR3 spans 13 amino acids. V lost 8 bases to trimming and J lost 6 bases, with 15 bases between them. The V gene's germline CDR1 is LNHDA and CDR2 SQIVND (reference sequence). The CDR3 sequence is CASCRQGGDTQYF. CDR3 DNA: TGTGCCAGTTGCAGACAGGGAGGGGATACGCAGTATTTT.

The chain combines TRBV20-1 with TRBJ1-5; D is perhaps TRBD1 (5 bases). V was clipped by 6 bases and J by 3 bases, with 9 bases between them. This CDR3 is 12 amino acids long. CDR1 is DFQATT, CDR2 SNEGSKA, per germline (reference sequence). The CDR3 DNA sequence: TGCAGTGCCTGGGACCTCAATCAGCCCCAGCATTTT. Protein: CSAWDLNQPQHF.

This clonotype came up once. The chain is built from TRBV29-1 and TRBJ2-6; D is undetermined. The CDR3 is made up of 13 amino acids. V lost 4 bases, J lost 4 bases, and 8 bases lay in between. Germline values: CDR1 SQVTM, CDR2 ANQGSEA. The CDR3 protein is CSVASPGANVLTF. The CDR3 DNA sequence: TGCAGCGTTGCCTCACCAGGGGCCAACGTCCTGACTTTC.

The chain employs TRBV5-1 and TRBJ1-2, with 7 bases that match TRBD1. The CDR3 spans 14 residues. CDR1 is SGHRS and CDR2 is YFSETQ in the germline V gene. V lost 0 bases, J lost 7 bases, and 6 bases stayed unmatched. CDR3 nucleotides: TGCGCCAGCAGCTTGGAAGGGGGCGCCGGTGGCTACACCTTC. It translates to CASSLEGGAGGYTF.

The genes are TRBV27 and TRBJ2-3, with TRBD2 matching 10 bases. CDR1 MNHEY and CDR2 SMNVEV come from the germline V gene (reference sequence). The CDR3 is made up of 16 amino acids. The trim removed 8 bases at V and 2 bases at J, leaving 10 bases unmatched. CDR3 in amino acids: CASGRHSGRHTDTQYF. The DNA for the CDR3 is TGTGCCAGCGGACGACATAGCGGGAGGCACACAGATACGCAGTATTTT.

The chain is built from TRBV12-3 or TRBV12-4 and TRBJ1-2; 9 bases align to TRBD1. The CDR3 totals 15 residues. J was trimmed by 9 bases and V by 2 bases; bases with no gene match: 10. DNA for the CDR3: TGTGCCAGCAGTTTACAACTCCGGGACAGGGTTAGCTACACCTTC. Protein product: CASSLQLRDRVSYTF.

The V call is TRBV12-3 or TRBV12-4, the J call TRBJ1-5; the match to TRBD1 covers 7 bases. Germline trimming cut 5 bases from V and 6 bases from J; bases unmatched to any gene: 4. This CDR3 spans 13 amino acids. CDR3 DNA: TGTGCCAGCAGTCTCGACAGGGCTCAGCCCCAGCATTTT. Amino acids: CASSLDRAQPQHF.

The V gene is TRBV5-1, the J gene TRBJ2-7; 9 bases map to TRBD2. The J segment lost 4 bases and the V segment lost 7 bases, leaving 6 bases of the junction unmatched. This CDR3 has 13 residues. CDR1 is SGHRS and CDR2 is YFSETQ in the germline V gene. The CDR3 DNA reads TGCGCCAGCGGGGCTAGCGGGGATTACGAGCAGTACTTC. This gives the protein CASGASGDYEQYF.

Only one count was recorded for this clonotype. J is TRBJ1-2 and V is TRBV6-2 or TRBV6-3; D is unresolved. Germline CDR1 MNHEY, CDR2 SVGEGT. The CDR3 contains 13 residues. Deletions cut 2 bases from V and 4 bases from J, with 8 bases between. CDR3: CASSYDGLYGYTF. For the CDR3, the DNA is TGTGCCAGCAGTTACGACGGTCTCTATGGCTACACCTTC.

This chain joins TRBV30 and TRBJ2-4; D may be TRBD1 (5 bases). V lost 4 bases and J 2 bases, leaving 9 bases between the germline ends. The CDR3 sequence is 13 residues long. CDR1 is GTSNPN, CDR2 SVGIG, per germline (reference sequence). In nucleotides, the CDR3 is TGTGCCTGGACAGCAGGGACCAAAAACATTCAGTACTTC. Its protein is CAWTAGTKNIQYF.

The chain couples TRBV12-3 or TRBV12-4 to TRBJ2-1; 8 positions agree with TRBD2. CDR3 size: 14 residues. Trimming cost V 2 bases and J 8 bases; bases outside gene matches: 5. CDR3 region: CASSLLAGHHEQFF. The CDR3 region has the DNA TGTGCCAGCAGTTTATTAGCGGGACATCATGAGCAGTTCTTC.

This clonotype was seen just once. The CDR3 here is CASSKEGWSATYEQYF. The CDR3 coding sequence is TGTGCCAGCAGCAAAGAAGGGTGGTCAGCTACCTACGAGCAGTACTTC. The chain links TRBV7-2 to TRBJ2-7, with D uncertain. V was trimmed by 5 bases and J by 2 bases, leaving 19 bases between them. The CDR3 is made up of 16 amino acids. Per the germline V gene, CDR1 is SGHTA and CDR2 is FQGNSA.

The gene calls are TRBV6-5 and TRBJ2-1; either TRBD1 or TRBD2 may fit D (5 bases each). Germline CDR1 MNHEY, CDR2 SVGAGI. The germline V and J ends were trimmed by 6 bases and 2 bases, with 5 bases remaining between them. CDR3 length: 12 amino acids. The CDR3 sequence is CASRGAYNEQFF. The CDR3 DNA sequence: TGTGCCAGCAGGGGGGCCTACAATGAGCAGTTCTTC.

This chain connects TRBV9 to TRBJ2-7, with 8 positions matching TRBD2. The V and J ends lost 0 bases and 4 bases, in that order; junction bases with no gene match: 6. From germline, CDR1 is SGDLS and CDR2 YYNGEE. There are 15 residues in the CDR3. Here the CDR3 reads CASSVGAGVGYEQYF. CDR3 DNA sequence: TGTGCCAGCAGCGTAGGAGCGGGAGTAGGGTACGAGCAGTACTTC.

The chain links TRBV3-1 to TRBJ2-4; perhaps D is TRBD1 or TRBD2 (5 bases each). The CDR3 length is 16 residues. Trimming removed 1 base from V and 8 bases from J, with 18 bases in between. Germline V gene sequence: CDR1 LGHDT, CDR2 YNNKEL (reference sequence). The CDR3 sequence is CASSQGGTQRVYIQYF. CDR3 nucleotide sequence: TGTGCCAGCAGCCAAGGGGGCACCCAGAGGGTATACATTCAGTACTTC.

In nucleotides, the CDR3 is TGTGCCAGCAGTCGAGGGACAGGGTACTACGAGCAGTACTTC. Protein: CASSRGTGYYEQYF. This chain joins TRBV27 and TRBJ2-7, with 9 bases aligning to TRBD1. V was clipped by 5 bases and J by 3 bases; unmatched bases: 5. The CDR3 extends over 14 amino acids. Germline CDR1 is MNHEY and CDR2 is SMNVEV (reference sequence).

This rearrangement joins TRBV5-1 to TRBJ2-1, with 8 bases identical to TRBD2. This CDR3 has 15 residues. Per germline, CDR1 SGHRS and CDR2 YFSETQ. V dropped 0 bases and J dropped 2; count of bases not matched to a gene: 1. For the CDR3, the DNA is TGCGCCAGCAGCTTGGTTAGCGGGGCCTACAATGAGCAGTTCTTC. It yields the protein CASSLVSGAYNEQFF. Together with reference TRBV5-1 and TRBJ2-1, the CDR3 gives the full variable domain: KAGVTQTPRYLIKTRGQQVTLSCSPISGHRSVSWYQQTPGQGLQFLFEYFSETQRNKGNFPGRFSGRQFSNSRSEMNVSTLELGDSALYLCASSLVSGAYNEQFFGPGTRLTVL.

The chain has TRBV7-2 and TRBJ2-7; D is unresolved. Germline V gene sequence: CDR1 SGHTA, CDR2 FQGNSA. The CDR3 runs 11 residues. Trimming removed 5 bases from V and 2 bases from J, with 4 bases in between. The CDR3: CASSVTYEQYF. The CDR3 region has the DNA TGTGCCAGCAGCGTAACCTACGAGCAGTACTTC.

This rearrangement joins TRBV25-1 to TRBJ2-7, with a weak D call TRBD1 (5 bases). Between the trimmed V and J ends, which lost 0 bases and 5 bases, there was a span of 8 bases. The CDR3 contains 13 residues. Germline V CDR1 and CDR2: MGHDK, SYGVNS. CDR3 sequence (DNA): TGTGCCAGCAGTGAATATAGCAGGGACGAGCAGTACTTC. Its protein product is CASSEYSRDEQYF.